The rows below give T cell receptor beta chains drawn from one sample of a study of response to subunit inactivated influenza vaccine. TCRdb re-analysed the RT-PCR reads in MiXCR, keeping a single row per CDR3 protein. The table includes a few hundred thousand distinct CDR3 sequences, just over 20% detected once. Source: PBMCs from blood, taken less than 22 months after vaccination. Receptor source: a man aged 50-75 years who received an inactivated influenza vaccine. CDR3s include the opening cysteine and the closing phenylalanine or tryptophan. D genes are given only for firm matches. Expanded clones get a size class; other rows say once, few or many, or leave the size out.

v_call: TRBV6-1
cdr3_length: 13
d_call: -
clone_size: few
j_call: TRBJ1-6
cdr3_aa: CASRARTNSPLHF
cdr3_nt: TGTGCCAGCAGGGCTCGGACTAATTCACCCCTCCACTTT

v_call: TRBV9
cdr3_length: 14
d_call: TRBD1
clone_size: few
j_call: TRBJ1-1
cdr3_aa: CASSPTGGNAEAFF
cdr3_nt: TGTGCCAGCAGCCCAACAGGGGGCAATGCTGAAGCTTTCTTT

v_call: TRBV20-1
cdr3_length: 18
d_call: TRBD2
clone_size: few
j_call: TRBJ2-3
cdr3_aa: CSATGLAGGPGFSDTQYF
cdr3_nt: TGCAGTGCTACGGGACTAGCGGGGGGGCCTGGATTTTCAGATACGCAGTATTTT

v_call: TRBV12-3/TRBV12-4
cdr3_length: 11
d_call: -
clone_size: -
j_call: TRBJ1-1
cdr3_aa: CASSFGQGTFF
cdr3_nt: -

v_call: TRBV14
cdr3_length: 13
d_call: -
clone_size: -
j_call: TRBJ1-2
cdr3_aa: CASSQVVAGGYTF
cdr3_nt: TGTGCCAGCAGCCAAGTCGTGGCAGGTGGCTACACCTTC

v_call: TRBV7-9
cdr3_length: 13
d_call: -
clone_size: -
j_call: TRBJ2-7
cdr3_aa: CASSLRREHEQYF
cdr3_nt: TGTGCCAGCAGCTTAAGACGGGAACACGAGCAGTACTTC

v_call: TRBV5-5
cdr3_length: 15
d_call: TRBD1
clone_size: few
j_call: TRBJ1-2
cdr3_aa: CASSYGTGMRSGYTF
cdr3_nt: TGTGCCAGCAGCTACGGGACAGGGATGAGGTCGGGCTACACCTTC

v_call: TRBV12-3/TRBV12-4
cdr3_length: 12
d_call: -
clone_size: many
j_call: TRBJ1-5
cdr3_aa: CASHGPNQPQHF
cdr3_nt: TGTGCCAGTCACGGCCCAAATCAGCCCCAGCATTTT

v_call: TRBV20-1
cdr3_length: 13
d_call: -
clone_size: many
j_call: TRBJ1-2
cdr3_aa: CSARGTLNYGYTF
cdr3_nt: TGCAGTGCTAGAGGGACCCTGAACTATGGCTACACCTTC

v_call: TRBV20-1
cdr3_length: 12
d_call: -
clone_size: few
j_call: TRBJ1-2
cdr3_aa: CSARDRTYGYTF
cdr3_nt: TGCAGTGCTAGGGACAGAACCTATGGCTACACCTTC

v_call: TRBV15
cdr3_length: 18
d_call: -
clone_size: -
j_call: TRBJ1-2
cdr3_aa: CATSRETQSSTRDYGYTF
cdr3_nt: TGTGCCACCAGCAGAGAAACCCAGTCCTCCACACGGGACTATGGCTACACCTTC

v_call: TRBV4-1
cdr3_length: 15
d_call: -
clone_size: -
j_call: TRBJ1-6
cdr3_aa: CASSHTRGSETPLHF
cdr3_nt: TGCGCCAGCAGCCATACGAGAGGGTCTGAAACACCCCTCCACTTT

v_call: TRBV6-6
cdr3_length: 13
d_call: -
clone_size: few
j_call: TRBJ2-7
cdr3_aa: CASSYLFRYEQYF
cdr3_nt: TGTGCCAGCAGTTACCTCTTCAGATACGAGCAGTACTTC

v_call: TRBV6-1
cdr3_length: 17
d_call: TRBD1
clone_size: few
j_call: TRBJ1-5
cdr3_aa: CASSELGTGYSNQPQHF
cdr3_nt: TGTGCCAGCAGTGAACTCGGGACAGGGTATAGCAATCAGCCCCAGCATTTT

v_call: TRBV11-3
cdr3_length: 13
d_call: -
clone_size: -
j_call: TRBJ2-2
cdr3_aa: CASSGPRTGELFF
cdr3_nt: TGTGCCAGCAGCGGGCCGCGGACCGGGGAGCTGTTTTTT

v_call: TRBV7-2
cdr3_length: 14
d_call: -
clone_size: few
j_call: TRBJ1-3
cdr3_aa: CASSLRTARNTIYF
cdr3_nt: TGTGCCAGCAGCCTGAGGACGGCGAGAAACACCATATATTTT

v_call: TRBV19
cdr3_length: 15
d_call: TRBD1
clone_size: -
j_call: TRBJ2-7
cdr3_aa: CASSPLGQGNDEQYF
cdr3_nt: TGTGCCAGTAGTCCCCTCGGACAGGGTAACGACGAGCAGTACTTC

v_call: TRBV2
cdr3_length: 14
d_call: -
clone_size: many
j_call: TRBJ2-3
cdr3_aa: CASSVRGDTDTQYF
cdr3_nt: TGTGCCAGCAGTGTTCGAGGAGACACAGATACGCAGTATTTT

v_call: TRBV27
cdr3_length: 14
d_call: TRBD1
clone_size: -
j_call: TRBJ2-3
cdr3_aa: CASSTDRGSDTQYF
cdr3_nt: TGTGCCAGCAGTACGGACAGGGGGTCGGATACGCAGTATTTT

v_call: TRBV5-1
cdr3_length: 14
d_call: -
clone_size: few
j_call: TRBJ2-3
cdr3_aa: CASSFPPGPDTQYF
cdr3_nt: TGCGCCAGCAGCTTTCCCCCAGGGCCCGATACGCAGTATTTT

v_call: TRBV7-2
cdr3_length: 16
d_call: -
clone_size: -
j_call: TRBJ1-1
cdr3_aa: CASSVQVFSRGTEAFF
cdr3_nt: TGTGCCAGCAGCGTGCAGGTTTTCTCACGGGGGACTGAAGCTTTCTTT

v_call: TRBV18
cdr3_length: 16
d_call: -
clone_size: -
j_call: TRBJ2-3
cdr3_aa: CASSPLEQGLTDTQYF
cdr3_nt: TGTGCCAGCTCACCACTCGAACAGGGACTCACAGATACGCAGTATTTT

v_call: TRBV4-2
cdr3_length: 16
d_call: -
clone_size: -
j_call: TRBJ2-2
cdr3_aa: CASSPRAGTNTGELFF
cdr3_nt: TGTGCCAGCAGCCCCAGGGCGGGGACAAACACCGGGGAGCTGTTTTTT

v_call: TRBV18
cdr3_length: 12
d_call: -
clone_size: -
j_call: TRBJ2-1
cdr3_aa: CASSSTGYEQFF
cdr3_nt: TGTGCCAGCTCAAGTACAGGGTATGAGCAGTTCTTC

v_call: TRBV10-1
cdr3_length: 16
d_call: -
clone_size: -
j_call: TRBJ2-6
cdr3_aa: CASWFGGRSGANVLTF
cdr3_nt: TGCGCCAGCTGGTTTGGGGGTCGCTCTGGGGCCAACGTCCTGACTTTC

v_call: TRBV7-2
cdr3_length: 17
d_call: TRBD2
clone_size: -
j_call: TRBJ2-2
cdr3_aa: CASSLQLAGVLTGELFF
cdr3_nt: TGTGCCAGCAGCTTACAGCTAGCGGGAGTCCTCACCGGGGAGCTGTTTTTT

v_call: TRBV12-3/TRBV12-4
cdr3_length: 16
d_call: -
clone_size: many
j_call: TRBJ2-1
cdr3_aa: CASSFVFGGRGYEQFF
cdr3_nt: TGTGCCAGCAGTTTCGTTTTCGGAGGCAGGGGTTATGAGCAGTTCTTC

v_call: TRBV6-1
cdr3_length: 14
d_call: -
clone_size: -
j_call: TRBJ1-4
cdr3_aa: CASSLGDDNEKLFF
cdr3_nt: TGTGCCAGCAGCTTGGGGGACGATAATGAAAAACTGTTTTTT

v_call: TRBV23-1
cdr3_length: 14
d_call: TRBD1
clone_size: few
j_call: TRBJ2-5
cdr3_aa: CASSQAGGLETQYF
cdr3_nt: TGCGCCAGCAGTCAAGCAGGGGGTCTAGAGACCCAGTACTTC

v_call: TRBV4-2
cdr3_length: 19
d_call: -
clone_size: few
j_call: TRBJ1-3
cdr3_aa: CASSQVGYRSNGSGNTIYF
cdr3_nt: TGTGCCAGCAGCCAGGTGGGGTATAGATCAAACGGCTCTGGAAACACCATATATTTT

v_call: TRBV5-1
cdr3_length: 19
d_call: TRBD1
clone_size: -
j_call: TRBJ1-5
cdr3_aa: CASSNIWTGALYSNQPQHF
cdr3_nt: TGCGCCAGCAGCAACATTTGGACAGGGGCCCTTTATAGCAATCAGCCCCAGCATTTT

v_call: TRBV4-1
cdr3_length: 18
d_call: TRBD2
clone_size: few
j_call: TRBJ2-2
cdr3_aa: CASSQDFLGLENTGELFF
cdr3_nt: TGCGCCAGCAGCCAAGATTTCCTGGGACTAGAGAACACCGGGGAGCTGTTTTTT

v_call: TRBV11-2
cdr3_length: 16
d_call: TRBD2
clone_size: -
j_call: TRBJ2-5
cdr3_aa: CASSFTSGGAGETQYF
cdr3_nt: TGTGCCAGCAGCTTTACTAGCGGGGGGGCCGGGGAGACCCAGTACTTC

v_call: TRBV20-1
cdr3_length: 16
d_call: TRBD2
clone_size: -
j_call: TRBJ2-3
cdr3_aa: CSAAPRRLAGVDTQYF
cdr3_nt: TGCAGTGCTGCACCCCGGAGGCTAGCGGGAGTGGATACGCAGTATTTT

v_call: TRBV12-3/TRBV12-4
cdr3_length: 14
d_call: TRBD1
clone_size: few
j_call: TRBJ2-7
cdr3_aa: CASTPTGSGYEQYF
cdr3_nt: TGTGCCAGCACCCCGACAGGGAGTGGCTACGAGCAGTACTTC

v_call: TRBV9
cdr3_length: 14
d_call: TRBD1
clone_size: many
j_call: TRBJ1-1
cdr3_aa: CASSGPQGGAEAFF
cdr3_nt: TGTGCCAGCAGCGGACCACAGGGGGGGGCTGAAGCTTTCTTT

v_call: TRBV21-1
cdr3_length: 16
d_call: -
clone_size: -
j_call: TRBJ2-2
cdr3_aa: CASRRQGTGNTGELFF
cdr3_nt: TGTGCCAGCAGACGCCAAGGGACAGGGAACACCGGGGAGCTGTTTTTT

v_call: TRBV5-1
cdr3_length: 15
d_call: -
clone_size: -
j_call: TRBJ2-5
cdr3_aa: CASTVGATYQETQYF
cdr3_nt: TGCGCCAGCACGGTAGGGGCTACGTACCAAGAGACCCAGTACTTC

v_call: TRBV20-1
cdr3_length: 14
d_call: TRBD1
clone_size: -
j_call: TRBJ1-1
cdr3_aa: CSARRQGRNTEAFF
cdr3_nt: TGCAGTGCTAGGCGACAGGGACGGAACACTGAAGCTTTCTTT

v_call: TRBV6-5
cdr3_length: 14
d_call: TRBD2
clone_size: -
j_call: TRBJ2-4
cdr3_aa: CASSYLAGENIQYF
cdr3_nt: TGTGCCAGCAGTTACCTAGCGGGAGAAAACATTCAGTACTTC

v_call: TRBV19
cdr3_length: 13
d_call: -
clone_size: -
j_call: TRBJ1-5
cdr3_aa: CASTQTATQPQHF
cdr3_nt: TGTGCCAGTACCCAGACAGCCACGCAGCCCCAGCATTTT

v_call: TRBV7-9
cdr3_length: 15
d_call: -
clone_size: -
j_call: TRBJ1-3
cdr3_aa: CASSGGTRTRNTIYF
cdr3_nt: TGTGCCAGCAGCGGGGGGACAAGGACTCGAAACACCATATATTTT

v_call: TRBV28
cdr3_length: 17
d_call: -
clone_size: few
j_call: TRBJ1-5
cdr3_aa: CASSPLLTDYSNQPQHF
cdr3_nt: TGTGCCAGCAGCCCCTTATTGACGGACTATAGCAATCAGCCCCAGCATTTT

v_call: TRBV10-2
cdr3_length: 15
d_call: -
clone_size: -
j_call: TRBJ2-3
cdr3_aa: CASSELGLTGDTQYF
cdr3_nt: TGCGCCAGCAGTGAGTTGGGGCTGACGGGAGATACGCAGTATTTT